This TCR beta chain was retrieved from a study of T cells in localized non-small cell lung cancer. The length of the CDR3 is 14 residues. The germline gives CDR1 MNHNY, CDR2 SVGAGI (reference sequence). The junction had 5 bases not matched to a gene; V was cut back by 6 bases and J by 3 bases. TCRdb's copy holds only in-frame clones and misses some; the assay was immunoSEQ multiplex PCR. Among 70,000 or so clones listed, 70% to 85% were seen once. The chain uses TRBV6-6 and TRBJ1-2; TRBD1 matches 9 bases. The sample was peripheral blood, taken before any cancer treatment. The sequence was obtained from a female donor of 60 years or more with stage I lung adenocarcinoma. The CDR3 coding sequence is TGTGCCAGCAGACCGACAGGGGGGGACTATGGCTACACCTTC. Its protein product is CASRPTGGDYGYTF.